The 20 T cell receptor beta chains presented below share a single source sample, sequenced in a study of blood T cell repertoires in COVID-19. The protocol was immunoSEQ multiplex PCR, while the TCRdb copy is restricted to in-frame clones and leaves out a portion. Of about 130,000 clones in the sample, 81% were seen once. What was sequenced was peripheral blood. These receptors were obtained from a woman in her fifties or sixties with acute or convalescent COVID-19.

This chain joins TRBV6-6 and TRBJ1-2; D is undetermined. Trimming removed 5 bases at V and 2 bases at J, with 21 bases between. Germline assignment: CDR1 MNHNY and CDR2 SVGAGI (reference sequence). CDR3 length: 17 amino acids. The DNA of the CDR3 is TGTGCCAGCAGTCCCCAGGTGGGAGTTGATTCGAACTATGGCTACACCTTC. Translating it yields CASSPQVGVDSNYGYTF.

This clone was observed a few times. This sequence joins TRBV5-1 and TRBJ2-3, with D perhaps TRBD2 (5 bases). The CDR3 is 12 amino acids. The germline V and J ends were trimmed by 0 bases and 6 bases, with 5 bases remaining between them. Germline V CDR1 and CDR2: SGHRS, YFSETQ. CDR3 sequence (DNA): TGCGCCAGCAGCTTGGAGCGGGATACGCAGTATTTT. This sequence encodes CASSLERDTQYF.

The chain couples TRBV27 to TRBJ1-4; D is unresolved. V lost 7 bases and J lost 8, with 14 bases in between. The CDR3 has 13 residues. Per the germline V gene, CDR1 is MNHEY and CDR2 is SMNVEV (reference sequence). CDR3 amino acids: CASTRAGGEKLFF. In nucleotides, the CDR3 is TGTGCCAGCACAAGGGCGGGAGGGGAAAAACTGTTTTTT.

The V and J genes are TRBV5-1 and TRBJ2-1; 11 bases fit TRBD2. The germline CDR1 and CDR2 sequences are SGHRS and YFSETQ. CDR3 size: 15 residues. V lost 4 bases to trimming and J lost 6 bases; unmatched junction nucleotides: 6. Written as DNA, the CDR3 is TGCGCCAGCAGCGTACTAGCGGGAGTTGTCAATGAGCAGTTCTTC. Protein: CASSVLAGVVNEQFF.

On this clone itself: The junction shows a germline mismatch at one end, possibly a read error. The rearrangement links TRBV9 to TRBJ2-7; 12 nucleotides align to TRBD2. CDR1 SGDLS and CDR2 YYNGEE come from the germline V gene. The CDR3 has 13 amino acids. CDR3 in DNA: TGTGCCAGCAGCGTAGAAGGGACTAGCGGGCTCCACTTC. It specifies CASSVEGTSGLHF.

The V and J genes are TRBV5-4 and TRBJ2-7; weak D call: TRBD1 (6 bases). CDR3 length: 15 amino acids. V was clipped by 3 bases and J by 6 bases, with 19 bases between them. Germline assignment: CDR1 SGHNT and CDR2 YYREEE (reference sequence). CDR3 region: CASSSTGISLSEQYF. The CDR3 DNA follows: TGTGCCAGCAGCTCTACAGGGATTTCCCTCTCCGAGCAGTACTTC.

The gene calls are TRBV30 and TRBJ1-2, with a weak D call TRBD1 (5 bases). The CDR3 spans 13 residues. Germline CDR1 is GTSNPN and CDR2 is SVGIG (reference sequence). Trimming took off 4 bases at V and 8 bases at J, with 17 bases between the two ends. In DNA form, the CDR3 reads TGTGCCTGGAATCAGTATGGGGCTCGGGGCTACACCTTC. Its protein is CAWNQYGARGYTF.

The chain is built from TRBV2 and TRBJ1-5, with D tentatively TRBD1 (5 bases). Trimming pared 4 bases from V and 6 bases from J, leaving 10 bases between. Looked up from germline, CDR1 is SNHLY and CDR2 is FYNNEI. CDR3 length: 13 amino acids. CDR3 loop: CASSVEGTQPQHF. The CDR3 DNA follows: TGTGCCAGCAGTGTGGAGGGGACTCAGCCCCAGCATTTT.

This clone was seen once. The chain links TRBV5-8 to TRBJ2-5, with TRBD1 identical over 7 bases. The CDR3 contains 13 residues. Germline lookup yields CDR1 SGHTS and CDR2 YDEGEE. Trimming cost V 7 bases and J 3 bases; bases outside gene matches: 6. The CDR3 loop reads CASGMTGKETQYF. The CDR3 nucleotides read TGTGCCAGCGGCATGACAGGGAAAGAGACCCAGTACTTC. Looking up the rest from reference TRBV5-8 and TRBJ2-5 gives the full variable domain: EAGVTQSPTHLIKTRGQQATLRCSPISGHTSVYWYQQALGLGLQFLLWYDEGEERNRGNFPPRFSGRQFPNYSSELNVNALELEDSALYLCASGMTGKETQYFGPGTRLLVL.

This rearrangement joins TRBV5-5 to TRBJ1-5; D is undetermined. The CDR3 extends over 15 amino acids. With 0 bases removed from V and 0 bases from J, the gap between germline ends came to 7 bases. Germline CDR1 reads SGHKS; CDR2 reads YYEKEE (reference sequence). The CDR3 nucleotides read TGTGCCAGCAGCTTGGAACAGCTTAGCAATCAGCCCCAGCATTTT. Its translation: CASSLEQLSNQPQHF.

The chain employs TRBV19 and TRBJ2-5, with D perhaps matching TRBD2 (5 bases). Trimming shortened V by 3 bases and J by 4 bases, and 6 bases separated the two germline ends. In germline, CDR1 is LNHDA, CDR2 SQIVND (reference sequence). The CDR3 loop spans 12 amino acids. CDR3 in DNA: TGTGCCAGTAGTATCGGAGGAGAGACCCAGTACTTC. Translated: CASSIGGETQYF.

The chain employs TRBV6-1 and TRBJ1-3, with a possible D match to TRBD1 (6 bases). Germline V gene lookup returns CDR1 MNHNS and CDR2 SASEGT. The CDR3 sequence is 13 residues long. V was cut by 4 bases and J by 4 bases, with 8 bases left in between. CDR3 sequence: CASSAGVGNTIYF. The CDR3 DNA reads TGTGCCAGCAGTGCAGGGGTGGGAAACACCATATATTTT.

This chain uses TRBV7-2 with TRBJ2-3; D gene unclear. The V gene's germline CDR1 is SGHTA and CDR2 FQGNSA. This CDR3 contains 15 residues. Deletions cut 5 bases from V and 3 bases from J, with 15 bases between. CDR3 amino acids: CASSRIAYGTDTQYF. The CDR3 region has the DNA TGTGCCAGCAGCCGCATCGCCTACGGTACAGATACGCAGTATTTT. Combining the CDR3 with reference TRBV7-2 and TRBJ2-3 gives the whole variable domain GAGVSQSPSNKVTEKGKDVELRCDPISGHTALYWYRQSLGQGLEFLIYFQGNSAPDKSGLPSDRFSAERTGGSVSTLTIQRTQQEDSAVYLCASSRIAYGTDTQYFGPGTRLTVL.

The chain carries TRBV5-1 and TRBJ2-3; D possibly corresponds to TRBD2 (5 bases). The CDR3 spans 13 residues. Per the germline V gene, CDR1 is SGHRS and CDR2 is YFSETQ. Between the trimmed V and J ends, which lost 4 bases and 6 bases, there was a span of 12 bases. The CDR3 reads CASSAGGRDTQYF. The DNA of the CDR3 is TGCGCCAGCAGCGCCGGAGGTAGGGATACGCAGTATTTT.

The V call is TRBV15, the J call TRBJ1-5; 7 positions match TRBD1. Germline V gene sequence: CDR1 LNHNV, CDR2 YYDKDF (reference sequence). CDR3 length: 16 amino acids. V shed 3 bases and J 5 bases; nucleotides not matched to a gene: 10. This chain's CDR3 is CATSRSQGQNYQPQHF. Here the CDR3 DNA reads TGTGCCACCAGCAGGTCGCAGGGACAGAACTATCAGCCCCAGCATTTT.

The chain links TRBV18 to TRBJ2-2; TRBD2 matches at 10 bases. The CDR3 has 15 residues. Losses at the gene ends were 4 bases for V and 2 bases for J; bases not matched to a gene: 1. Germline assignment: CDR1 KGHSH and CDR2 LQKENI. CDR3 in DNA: TGTGCCAGCTCACGACTAGCGGGTAACACCGGGGAGCTGTTTTTT. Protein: CASSRLAGNTGELFF.

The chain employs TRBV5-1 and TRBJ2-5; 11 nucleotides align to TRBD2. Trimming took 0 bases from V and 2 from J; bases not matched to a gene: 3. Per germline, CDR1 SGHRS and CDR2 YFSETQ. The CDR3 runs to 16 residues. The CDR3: CASSLGLAGGQETQYF. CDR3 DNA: TGCGCCAGCAGCTTGGGGCTAGCGGGGGGACAAGAGACCCAGTACTTC. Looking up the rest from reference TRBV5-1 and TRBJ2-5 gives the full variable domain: KAGVTQTPRYLIKTRGQQVTLSCSPISGHRSVSWYQQTPGQGLQFLFEYFSETQRNKGNFPGRFSGRQFSNSRSEMNVSTLELGDSALYLCASSLGLAGGQETQYFGPGTRLLVL.

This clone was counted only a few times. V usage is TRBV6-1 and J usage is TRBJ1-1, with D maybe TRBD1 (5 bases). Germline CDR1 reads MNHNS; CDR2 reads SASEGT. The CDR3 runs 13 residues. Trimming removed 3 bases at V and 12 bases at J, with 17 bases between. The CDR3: CASSDDQGSTTFF. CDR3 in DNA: TGTGCCAGCAGTGATGACCAGGGATCGACAACTTTCTTT.

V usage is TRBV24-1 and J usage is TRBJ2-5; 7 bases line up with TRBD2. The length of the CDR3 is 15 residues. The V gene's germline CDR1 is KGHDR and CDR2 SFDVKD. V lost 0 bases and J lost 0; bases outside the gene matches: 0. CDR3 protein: CATSDLGRDQETQYF. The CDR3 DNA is TGTGCCACCAGTGATTTGGGGAGGGACCAAGAGACCCAGTACTTC.

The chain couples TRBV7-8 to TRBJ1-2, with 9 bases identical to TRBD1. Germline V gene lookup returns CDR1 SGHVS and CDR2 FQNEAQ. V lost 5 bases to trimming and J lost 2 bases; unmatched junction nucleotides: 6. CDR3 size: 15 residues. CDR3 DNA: TGTGCCAGCAGCCGCCTCGGGACAGGGAACTATGGCTACACCTTC. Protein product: CASSRLGTGNYGYTF.